This TCR beta chain is from a study of CXCR3-negative and CXCR3-positive naive CD8 T cells. Via 5' RACE with UMI labels, TRB cDNA libraries were prepared. TCRdb re-called the 5' RACE reads; every CDR3 protein appears as one record, without DNA. The sample's table shows more than 40,000 distinct CDR3 sequences. The CDR3 runs 13 residues. The germline V gene has CDR1 WSHSY and CDR2 SAAADI. Sample: naive CXCR3- CD8+ T cells from blood. Stated subset: CD45RO-CCR7+CD27+CD95- naive CD8+ T cells lacking CXCR3 (TNR3-). The sequence was collected from a human donor in good health. Some clones in this sample may be carry-over from other donors' samples. The chain is built from TRBV10-2 and TRBJ2-1; TCRdb indicates TRBD1, and absent DNA this call remains unverified. The CDR3 reads CASRGGDYNEQFF.